The 13 T cell receptor beta chains below come from one sample, sequenced in a study of blood T cell repertoires in COVID-19. Produced via immunoSEQ multiplex PCR; TCRdb's table is partial and in-frame only. This sample has around 260,000 clones, with more than 80% found just once. Sequenced sample: PBMCs or T cells enriched from blood (not recorded which). These receptors were collected from a woman aged 25 to 39 who had recovered from COVID-19.

The chain joins TRBV23-1 to TRBJ2-1; TRBD1 matches at 11 bases. TRBV23-1 counts as an open reading frame of uncertain function. The CDR3 covers 10 residues. Unmatched junction bases numbered 4, after V lost 10 bases and J lost 14 bases. CDR3 loop: CAKRDRGKFF. CDR3 DNA: TGCGCCAAAAGGGACAGGGGGAAGTTCTTC.

The rearrangement joins TRBV3-1 (or the pseudogene TRBV3-2) to TRBJ1-6; TRBD1 matches at 9 bases. Per germline, CDR1 LGHDT and CDR2 YNNKEL (reference sequence). The CDR3 spans 16 residues. V lost 4 bases to trimming and J lost 4 bases; unmatched junction nucleotides: 5. This CDR3 is CASSPHGTGYNSPLHF. The CDR3 nucleotides are TGTGCCAGCAGCCCCCACGGGACAGGGTATAATTCACCCCTCCACTTT.

The chain couples TRBV19 to TRBJ2-6, with 9 positions matching TRBD1. Trimming removed 4 bases from V and 2 bases from J; junction bases left unmatched: 6. Looked up from germline, CDR1 is LNHDA and CDR2 is SQIVND (reference sequence). This CDR3 spans 17 amino acids. CDR3 region: CASSSRTGEAGANVLTF. The CDR3 DNA is TGTGCCAGTAGTAGCAGGACAGGGGAAGCTGGGGCCAACGTCCTGACTTTC.

The chain recombines TRBV30 with TRBJ2-3; D gene unclear. Deletions cut 8 bases from V and 7 bases from J, with 13 bases between. Germline V gives CDR1 GTSNPN, CDR2 SVGIG (reference sequence). The CDR3 is made up of 11 amino acids. The CDR3 sequence is CAQLAQNTQYF. The CDR3 nucleotides read TGTGCCCAGCTGGCACAGAATACGCAGTATTTT.

The V gene is TRBV30, the J gene TRBJ1-6; 7 bases agree with TRBD1. CDR3 length: 14 residues. From germline, CDR1 is GTSNPN and CDR2 SVGIG (reference sequence). V was clipped by 0 bases and J by 7 bases; unmatched bases: 3. In nucleotides, the CDR3 is TGTGCCTGGAGTGTACGACAGGGAAATTCACCCCTCCACTTT. It translates to CAWSVRQGNSPLHF.

The V and J genes are TRBV28 and TRBJ1-2, with TRBD1 matching over 10 bases. The germline CDR1 and CDR2 sequences are MDHEN and SYDVKM. Trimming cost V 5 bases and J 5 bases; bases outside gene matches: 17. CDR3 size: 18 residues. The CDR3 here is CASSPRQTRDRGRYGYTF. The CDR3 coding sequence is TGTGCCAGCAGTCCACGACAAACCCGGGACAGGGGACGGTATGGCTACACCTTC.

The V and J genes are TRBV28 and TRBJ1-2; the D is unclear. The CDR3 is 14 amino acids. The germline V gene has CDR1 MDHEN and CDR2 SYDVKM. V was cut by 2 bases and J by 5 bases, with 12 bases left in between. The CDR3 spells CASSLNQVSYGYTF. CDR3 bases: TGTGCCAGCAGTTTAAACCAGGTCTCTTATGGCTACACCTTC.

The chain joins TRBV6-5 to TRBJ1-3; 7 nucleotides line up with TRBD1. CDR1 is MNHEY and CDR2 is SVGAGI in the germline V gene. The CDR3 consists of 13 residues. V shed 5 bases, J shed 8 bases, and the junction held 6 bases outside the gene matches. The CDR3 DNA is TGTGCCAGCAGTCACAGGGGACGGGACACCATATATTTT. This sequence encodes CASSHRGRDTIYF.

As DNA, the CDR3 is TGTGCCAGCAGCTTAGATGGGGAGGAGCAGTACTTC. This gives the protein CASSLDGEEQYF. The gene calls are TRBV11-3 and TRBJ2-7; tentatively, D is TRBD2 (5 bases). CDR1 is SGHNT and CDR2 is YENEEA in the germline V gene. V was shortened by 0 bases and J by 7 bases, with 7 bases between the two germline ends. CDR3 length: 12 amino acids.

This clone was seen just once. The J gene is TRBJ1-4, the V gene TRBV7-9, with 8 bases identical to TRBD1. This CDR3 spans 18 amino acids. Germline loops: CDR1 SEHNR, CDR2 FQNEAQ (reference sequence). The V segment lost 1 base and the J segment 0 bases; nucleotides outside the gene matches: 7. The CDR3 region has the DNA TGTGCCAGCAGCTTAGGGGGACAGGCGGGGGCAACTAATGAAAAACTGTTTTTT. As protein: CASSLGGQAGATNEKLFF. Combining the CDR3 with reference TRBV7-9 and TRBJ1-4 gives the whole variable domain DTGVSQNPRHKITKRGQNVTFRCDPISEHNRLYWYRQTLGQGPEFLTYFQNEAQLEKSRLLSDRFSAERPKGSFSTLEIQRTEQGDSAMYLCASSLGGQAGATNEKLFFGSGTQLSVL.

The sample holds a few counts of this clone. V usage is TRBV5-1 and J usage is TRBJ2-1, with D tentatively TRBD2 (6 bases). V was shortened by 2 bases and J by 3 bases, with 12 bases between the two germline ends. The CDR3 sequence is 15 residues long. CDR1 is SGHRS, CDR2 YFSETQ, per germline. The CDR3 DNA sequence: TGCGCCAGCAGCTTCGGTCGCGGGATCTACAATGAGCAGTTCTTC. As protein: CASSFGRGIYNEQFF.

This chain joins TRBV15 and TRBJ2-3; 8 bases fit TRBD1. CDR3 length: 16 residues. Germline values: CDR1 LNHNV, CDR2 YYDKDF (reference sequence). Trimming cost V 7 bases and J 3 bases; bases outside gene matches: 12. The CDR3 here is CATKTPGQGSTDTQYF. CDR3 bases: TGTGCCACCAAGACACCCGGACAGGGAAGTACAGATACGCAGTATTTT.

The chain employs TRBV27 and TRBJ2-5, with TRBD1 as a possible D gene (5 bases). This CDR3 has 15 residues. V was cut by 5 bases and J by 2 bases, with 15 bases left in between. The germline V gene has CDR1 MNHEY and CDR2 SMNVEV (reference sequence). CDR3: CASSASRAGQETQYF. DNA of the CDR3: TGTGCCAGCAGTGCTTCTCGGGCAGGGCAAGAGACCCAGTACTTC.